This TCR beta chain was retrieved from a study of brain T cells in children with intractable seizures. Some clones are missing from TCRdb's copy, which holds only in-frame ones; the method was immunoSEQ multiplex PCR. The sample shows 110,000 or so clones, around 94% of them seen only once. The CDR3 has 12 residues. The germline CDR1 and CDR2 sequences are KGHSH and LQKENI. Trimming took off 0 bases at V and 2 bases at J, with 0 bases between the two ends. On this clone: The same CDR3 is also encoded by other DNA sequences in this sample.

This receptor was obtained from a boy younger than two with hemimegalencephaly and intractable seizures. The sample in question was peripheral blood, obtained at surgery. The V call is TRBV18, the J call TRBJ2-3; D is undetermined. CDR3 loop: CASSPPTDTQYF. For the CDR3, the DNA is TGTGCCAGCTCACCACCCACAGATACGCAGTATTTT. The whole variable domain, remainder taken from reference TRBV18 and TRBJ2-3, is NAGVMQNPRHLVRRRGQEARLRCSPMKGHSHVYWYRQLPEEGLKFMVYLQKENIIDESGMPKERFSAEFPKEGPSILRIQQVVRGDSAAYFCASSPPTDTQYFGPGTRLTVL.